What follows describes a single TCR beta chain. CDR1 is LGHNA and CDR2 is YSLEER in the germline V gene. CDR3 size: 19 residues. J lost 6 bases, V lost 0 bases, and 14 bases had no gene match. The sample originates from a study of shared T cell receptors in the human thymus. Measured with immunoSEQ multiplex PCR; TCRdb has only the in-frame clones, and not every one. Altogether more than 550,000 clones are present, approximately 89% being singletons, with the ten largest covering roughly 0.0094%. The data were also submitted as part of a second study, on human thymus T cells. Per that paper: Corrective heart surgery yielded resections, and these provided the thymus tissue. An apparent bias in V and J gene usage was seen in thymic and blood repertoires.

The TCR was taken from a boy in the first two years of life with a congenital heart defect. The chain joins TRBV4-3 to TRBJ2-3; 11 nucleotides agree with TRBD2. The specimen was thymocytes. CDR3 region: CASSQEEGSSGGTGDTQYF. The DNA of the CDR3 is TGCGCCAGCAGCCAAGAGGAAGGGTCTAGCGGGGGGACGGGGGATACGCAGTATTTT.